Listed below are T cell receptor beta chains from one sample, sequenced in a study of T cell responses to AZD1222 COVID-19 vaccine. Data came from immunoSEQ multiplex PCR; TCRdb stores just in-frame clones and leaves some out. The sample shows around 71,000 clones, about four fifths of them seen only once. The input for sequencing was peripheral blood, taken 28 days after the second AZD1222 dose. These receptors came from an adult who received the AZD1222 COVID-19 vaccine. Both conserved end residues are part of each CDR3. The D gene is left open where the match is weak. Size is omitted from some rows. Given values are once, few, many or a class for expanded clones.

clone size: -; J gene: TRBJ2-1; CDR3 length: 15; D gene: TRBD1; V gene: TRBV11-3; CDR3 protein: CASSSSGGAYNEQFF; CDR3 DNA: TGTGCCAGCAGCTCCTCAGGGGGCGCGTACAATGAGCAGTTCTTC
clone size: -; J gene: TRBJ2-1; CDR3 length: 12; D gene: TRBD1; V gene: TRBV28; CDR3 protein: CASSTPDRGEFF; CDR3 DNA: TGTGCCAGCAGTACCCCCGACAGGGGGGAGTTCTTC
clone size: -; J gene: TRBJ2-2; CDR3 length: 14; D gene: TRBD1; V gene: TRBV5-4; CDR3 protein: CASTWTGSAGELFF; CDR3 DNA: TGTGCCAGCACCTGGACAGGGTCCGCCGGGGAGCTGTTTTTT
clone size: -; J gene: TRBJ1-5; CDR3 length: 17; D gene: -; V gene: TRBV19; CDR3 protein: CASSMEGDGFSNQPQHF; CDR3 DNA: TGTGCCAGTAGTATGGAAGGAGATGGGTTCAGCAATCAGCCCCAGCATTTT
clone size: once; J gene: TRBJ1-2; CDR3 length: 16; D gene: -; V gene: TRBV19; CDR3 protein: CASSFLYSTANYGYTF; CDR3 DNA: TGTGCCAGTAGTTTTCTTTACTCGACAGCTAACTATGGCTACACCTTC
clone size: once; J gene: TRBJ2-2; CDR3 length: 14; D gene: -; V gene: TRBV6-5; CDR3 protein: CASRRQRNTGELFF; CDR3 DNA: TGTGCCAGCAGAAGACAGAGAAACACCGGGGAGCTGTTTTTT
clone size: -; J gene: TRBJ1-3; CDR3 length: 14; D gene: -; V gene: TRBV3-1/TRBV3-2; CDR3 protein: CASSQGFSGNTIYF; CDR3 DNA: TGTGCCAGCAGCCAGGGGTTCTCTGGAAACACCATATATTTT
clone size: few; J gene: TRBJ2-5; CDR3 length: 15; D gene: -; V gene: TRBV28; CDR3 protein: CASSSRDHLGRTQYF; CDR3 DNA: TGTGCCAGCAGCTCCCGGGACCACCTCGGTCGGACCCAGTACTTC
clone size: -; J gene: TRBJ1-1; CDR3 length: 16; D gene: -; V gene: TRBV19; CDR3 protein: CASSIGSGSSNTEAFF; CDR3 DNA: TGTGCCAGTAGTATTGGATCCGGCAGCTCGAACACTGAAGCTTTCTTT
clone size: -; J gene: TRBJ2-5; CDR3 length: 13; D gene: TRBD1; V gene: TRBV7-3; CDR3 protein: CASSSGQGETQYF; CDR3 DNA: TGTGCCAGCAGCTCAGGACAGGGGGAGACCCAGTACTTC
clone size: -; J gene: TRBJ2-1; CDR3 length: 17; D gene: TRBD1; V gene: TRBV7-7; CDR3 protein: CASSLGKGGEGGNEQFF; CDR3 DNA: TGTGCTAGCAGCTTAGGGAAAGGGGGCGAAGGTGGGAATGAGCAGTTCTTC
clone size: -; J gene: TRBJ1-2; CDR3 length: 13; D gene: TRBD1; V gene: TRBV10-3; CDR3 protein: CAISESTGRGYTF; CDR3 DNA: TGTGCCATCAGTGAGTCGACAGGGAGAGGCTACACCTTC
clone size: -; J gene: TRBJ2-5; CDR3 length: 12; D gene: -; V gene: TRBV15; CDR3 protein: CATSREFETQYF; CDR3 DNA: TGTGCCACCAGCAGAGAGTTTGAGACCCAGTACTTC
clone size: once; J gene: TRBJ2-3; CDR3 length: 12; D gene: -; V gene: TRBV6-1; CDR3 protein: CASSDAGYTQYF; CDR3 DNA: TGTGCCAGCAGTGATGCAGGTTATACGCAGTATTTT
clone size: once; J gene: TRBJ1-3; CDR3 length: 12; D gene: TRBD1; V gene: TRBV7-9; CDR3 protein: CASSHPGGTIYF; CDR3 DNA: TGTGCCAGCAGCCATCCAGGGGGCACCATATATTTT
clone size: few; J gene: TRBJ2-3; CDR3 length: 12; D gene: -; V gene: TRBV6-5; CDR3 protein: CASSPFTDTQYF; CDR3 DNA: TGTGCCAGTAGCCCCTTCACAGATACGCAGTATTTT
clone size: once; J gene: TRBJ2-3; CDR3 length: 20; D gene: TRBD2; V gene: TRBV18; CDR3 protein: CASSPPLLAGALNYTDTQYF; CDR3 DNA: TGTGCCAGCTCACCACCGTTACTAGCGGGGGCCCTAAATTACACAGATACGCAGTATTTT
clone size: -; J gene: TRBJ1-2; CDR3 length: 13; D gene: -; V gene: TRBV2; CDR3 protein: CASSEAGFDGYTF; CDR3 DNA: TGTGCCAGCAGTGAAGCGGGGTTTGATGGCTACACCTTC
clone size: -; J gene: TRBJ1-6; CDR3 length: 14; D gene: -; V gene: TRBV18; CDR3 protein: CASSPPKGNSPLHF; CDR3 DNA: TGTGCCAGCTCACCACCGAAGGGTAATTCACCCCTCCACTTT
clone size: -; J gene: TRBJ2-1; CDR3 length: 17; D gene: -; V gene: TRBV27; CDR3 protein: CASSSGIIPASYNEQFF; CDR3 DNA: TGTGCCAGCAGTTCCGGAATCATCCCAGCTTCCTACAATGAGCAGTTCTTC
clone size: -; J gene: TRBJ2-5; CDR3 length: 14; D gene: -; V gene: TRBV5-6; CDR3 protein: CASSAGITEETQYF; CDR3 DNA: TGTGCCAGCAGCGCCGGGATCACCGAAGAGACCCAGTACTTC
clone size: once; J gene: TRBJ1-2; CDR3 length: 11; D gene: -; V gene: TRBV5-8; CDR3 protein: CASRLRGGYTF; CDR3 DNA: TGTGCCAGCAGGCTTAGGGGCGGCTACACCTTC
clone size: -; J gene: TRBJ1-2; CDR3 length: 13; D gene: -; V gene: TRBV14; CDR3 protein: CASSRAQSYGYTF; CDR3 DNA: TGTGCCAGCAGCCGGGCTCAGAGCTATGGCTACACCTTC
clone size: -; J gene: TRBJ2-7; CDR3 length: 13; D gene: -; V gene: TRBV7-8; CDR3 protein: CASSLGTEYEQYF; CDR3 DNA: TGTGCCAGCAGCTTAGGGACTGAGTACGAGCAGTACTTC
clone size: few; J gene: TRBJ2-7; CDR3 length: 16; D gene: -; V gene: TRBV21-1; CDR3 protein: CASGIEGGGGSYEQYF; CDR3 DNA: TGTGCCAGCGGGATCGAGGGGGGAGGTGGGTCCTACGAGCAGTACTTC
clone size: -; J gene: TRBJ1-5; CDR3 length: 13; D gene: -; V gene: TRBV4-3; CDR3 protein: CASSPSPGQPQHF; CDR3 DNA: TGCGCCAGCAGCCCATCGCCTGGTCAGCCCCAGCATTTT
clone size: -; J gene: TRBJ2-2; CDR3 length: 16; D gene: TRBD1; V gene: TRBV30; CDR3 protein: CAWSPRRTGNTGELFF; CDR3 DNA: TGTGCCTGGAGTCCGCGTCGGACAGGGAACACCGGGGAGCTGTTTTTT
clone size: -; J gene: TRBJ1-5; CDR3 length: 13; D gene: -; V gene: TRBV3-1/TRBV3-2; CDR3 protein: CASSQDRYQPQHF; CDR3 DNA: TGTGCCAGCAGCCAAGATCGTTACCAGCCCCAGCATTTT
clone size: -; J gene: TRBJ2-7; CDR3 length: 12; D gene: TRBD1; V gene: TRBV6-6; CDR3 protein: CASSDRSYEQYF; CDR3 DNA: TGTGCCAGTTCGGACAGGTCCTACGAGCAGTACTTC
clone size: -; J gene: TRBJ1-2; CDR3 length: 16; D gene: -; V gene: TRBV29-1; CDR3 protein: CSVEDSRTASYYGYTF; CDR3 DNA: TGCAGCGTTGAAGATTCTAGGACGGCATCCTACTATGGCTACACCTTC
clone size: -; J gene: TRBJ2-7; CDR3 length: 14; D gene: TRBD2; V gene: TRBV7-3; CDR3 protein: CASSLAAGTYEQYF; CDR3 DNA: TGTGCCAGCAGCCTAGCGGCTGGCACCTACGAGCAGTACTTC
clone size: few; J gene: TRBJ1-5; CDR3 length: 13; D gene: -; V gene: TRBV6-5; CDR3 protein: CASNPERFQPQHF; CDR3 DNA: TGTGCCAGCAACCCCGAGCGGTTTCAGCCCCAGCATTTT
clone size: few; J gene: TRBJ1-1; CDR3 length: 13; D gene: -; V gene: TRBV27; CDR3 protein: CASTSGANTEAFF; CDR3 DNA: TGTGCCAGCACCTCAGGGGCGAACACTGAAGCTTTCTTT
clone size: -; J gene: TRBJ1-3; CDR3 length: 13; D gene: TRBD1; V gene: TRBV7-8; CDR3 protein: CASRQTGGNTIYF; CDR3 DNA: TGTGCCAGCAGGCAAACAGGGGGTAACACCATATATTTT
clone size: -; J gene: TRBJ2-5; CDR3 length: 13; D gene: -; V gene: TRBV9; CDR3 protein: CASSRRYQETQYF; CDR3 DNA: TGTGCCAGCAGCAGGAGGTACCAAGAGACCCAGTACTTC
clone size: once; J gene: TRBJ2-3; CDR3 length: 12; D gene: -; V gene: TRBV7-3; CDR3 protein: CASSRDTDTQYF; CDR3 DNA: TGTGCCAGCAGCCGCGACACAGATACGCAGTATTTT
clone size: -; J gene: TRBJ2-2; CDR3 length: 17; D gene: TRBD2; V gene: TRBV4-2; CDR3 protein: CASSLEGGSGGDGELFF; CDR3 DNA: TGTGCCAGCAGCCTCGAAGGAGGAAGCGGGGGTGACGGGGAGCTGTTTTTT
clone size: -; J gene: TRBJ1-6; CDR3 length: 15; D gene: TRBD1; V gene: TRBV7-9; CDR3 protein: CASSLGDRANSPLHF; CDR3 DNA: TGTGCCAGCAGCCTAGGGGACAGGGCTAATTCACCCCTCCACTTT
clone size: -; J gene: TRBJ2-1; CDR3 length: 13; D gene: -; V gene: TRBV30; CDR3 protein: CAWSPGLYNEQFF; CDR3 DNA: TGTGCCTGGAGCCCCGGGCTTTACAATGAGCAGTTCTTC
clone size: few; J gene: TRBJ2-3; CDR3 length: 19; D gene: -; V gene: TRBV10-1; CDR3 protein: CASSDQSVAPVKGADTQYF; CDR3 DNA: TGCGCCAGCAGTGATCAATCGGTCGCCCCAGTAAAGGGGGCAGATACGCAGTATTTT
clone size: -; J gene: TRBJ1-2; CDR3 length: 15; D gene: TRBD1; V gene: TRBV27; CDR3 protein: CASSLSRQGDYGYTF; CDR3 DNA: TGTGCCAGCAGTTTATCGCGACAGGGGGACTATGGCTACACCTTC
clone size: -; J gene: TRBJ2-5; CDR3 length: 20; D gene: TRBD2; V gene: TRBV5-5; CDR3 protein: CASSLRPGLAGLSGEETQYF; CDR3 DNA: TGTGCCAGCAGCTTGAGGCCGGGACTAGCGGGGTTAAGCGGGGAGGAGACCCAGTACTTC
clone size: -; J gene: TRBJ1-2; CDR3 length: 14; D gene: -; V gene: TRBV4-3; CDR3 protein: CASSQDWDNYGYTF; CDR3 DNA: TGCGCCAGCAGCCAAGATTGGGATAACTATGGCTACACCTTC
clone size: -; J gene: TRBJ2-5; CDR3 length: 16; D gene: TRBD2; V gene: TRBV7-2; CDR3 protein: CASRYDLAGHQETQYF; CDR3 DNA: TGTGCCAGCAGATACGACCTAGCGGGGCACCAAGAGACCCAGTACTTC
clone size: -; J gene: TRBJ1-3; CDR3 length: 12; D gene: -; V gene: TRBV7-8; CDR3 protein: CASSHGGNTIYF; CDR3 DNA: TGTGCCAGCAGCCATGGAGGAAACACCATATATTTT
clone size: once; J gene: TRBJ1-5; CDR3 length: 14; D gene: -; V gene: TRBV5-1; CDR3 protein: CASSLWGGNQPQHF; CDR3 DNA: TGCGCCAGCAGCTTATGGGGCGGCAATCAGCCCCAGCATTTT
clone size: many; J gene: TRBJ1-1; CDR3 length: 14; D gene: TRBD1; V gene: TRBV6-5; CDR3 protein: CANHRQGEVAEAFF; CDR3 DNA: TGTGCCAACCACAGACAGGGTGAAGTCGCTGAAGCTTTCTTT
clone size: -; J gene: TRBJ1-6; CDR3 length: 14; D gene: -; V gene: TRBV7-2; CDR3 protein: CASSFGQYNSPLHF; CDR3 DNA: TGTGCCAGCAGCTTTGGACAGTATAATTCACCCCTCCACTTT
clone size: few; J gene: TRBJ2-6; CDR3 length: 15; D gene: -; V gene: TRBV15; CDR3 protein: CATSEIHSGANVLTF; CDR3 DNA: TGTGCCACCAGCGAAATACACTCTGGGGCCAACGTCCTGACTTTC
clone size: -; J gene: TRBJ1-1; CDR3 length: 13; D gene: -; V gene: TRBV15; CDR3 protein: CATSRDWRTEAFF; CDR3 DNA: TGTGCCACCAGCAGAGATTGGCGCACTGAAGCTTTCTTT
clone size: -; J gene: TRBJ2-7; CDR3 length: 15; D gene: -; V gene: TRBV4-1; CDR3 protein: CASSQTTGRTYEQYF; CDR3 DNA: TGCGCCAGCAGCCAGACGACAGGTCGGACCTACGAGCAGTACTTC